The 22 T cell receptor beta chains below all came from one sample that was sequenced in a study of blood T cell repertoires in COVID-19. The repertoire was sequenced with immunoSEQ multiplex PCR; TCRdb's copy has only in-frame clones and lacks some. This sample carries about 130,000 clones, 84% of them seen once, and the ten largest clones take 44%. The material sequenced was peripheral blood. Receptors originate from a human donor in a cohort sampled during active COVID-19.

The CDR3 DNA follows: TGTGCCAGCAGCTTGGGGTCCCTAGCGGGAGTAAATGAGCAGTTCTTC. Its translation is CASSLGSLAGVNEQFF. The V gene is TRBV5-8, the J gene TRBJ2-1, with 10 bases matching TRBD2. Germline V gene data show CDR1 as SGHTS and CDR2 as YDEGEE. The CDR3 extends over 16 amino acids. The ends lost 0 bases at V and 7 bases at J; junction bases unmatched: 7. Based on the CDR3 plus reference TRBV5-8 and TRBJ2-1, the full variable domain is EAGVTQSPTHLIKTRGQQATLRCSPISGHTSVYWYQQALGLGLQFLLWYDEGEERNRGNFPPRFSGRQFPNYSSELNVNALELEDSALYLCASSLGSLAGVNEQFFGPGTRLTVL.

This clone was seen only a few times. The chain recombines TRBV19 with TRBJ2-5; 11 bases agree with TRBD2. Unmatched junction bases numbered 11, after V lost 1 base and J lost 7 bases. Germline V lookup: CDR1 LNHDA, CDR2 SQIVND (reference sequence). CDR3 length: 17 amino acids. CDR3 nucleotide sequence: TGTGCCAGTAGTATAGGCCCGGGACTAGCGGCCCGTGGGACCCAGTACTTC. Amino acid sequence: CASSIGPGLAARGTQYF.

The chain is built from TRBV6-1 and TRBJ1-5, with D uncertain. The length of the CDR3 is 14 residues. Trimming removed 6 bases from V and 2 bases from J, with 11 bases in between. In germline, CDR1 is MNHNS, CDR2 SASEGT. CDR3 in DNA: TGTGCCAGCAGCCCCCGCGGGGGCAATCAGCCCCAGCATTTT. This gives the protein CASSPRGGNQPQHF.

The rearrangement joins TRBV5-4 to TRBJ2-3, with TRBD2 matching 13 bases. V dropped 4 bases and J dropped 11; count of bases not matched to a gene: 7. CDR3 length equals 14 residues. Germline CDR1 SGHNT, CDR2 YYREEE (reference sequence). The DNA of the CDR3 is TGTGCCAGCAGCGCCGGGACTAGCGGGAATTGGCAGTATTTT. Its protein product is CASSAGTSGNWQYF. Based on the CDR3 plus reference TRBV5-4 and TRBJ2-3, the full variable domain is ETGVTQSPTHLIKTRGQQVTLRCSSQSGHNTVSWYQQALGQGPQFIFQYYREEENGRGNFPPRFSGLQFPNYSSELNVNALELDDSALYLCASSAGTSGNWQYFGPGTRLTVL.

The chain joins TRBV2 to TRBJ2-3; 12 nucleotides align to TRBD2. The trim removed 5 bases at V and 4 bases at J, leaving 1 base unmatched. There are 14 residues in the CDR3. Germline lookup yields CDR1 SNHLY and CDR2 FYNNEI. In DNA, the CDR3 is TGTGCCAGCAGTCGACTAGCGGGAGCAGATACGCAGTATTTT. It yields the protein CASSRLAGADTQYF.

The V call is TRBV11-2, the J call TRBJ2-3; TRBD1 aligns across 8 bases. The V segment lost 6 bases and the J segment 4 bases; nucleotides outside the gene matches: 15. Germline V CDR1 and CDR2: SGHAT, FQNNGV. The CDR3 totals 17 residues. CDR3 in amino acids: CASSREGGAGGADTQYF. The DNA of the CDR3 is TGTGCCAGCAGTCGAGAGGGTGGGGCAGGGGGCGCAGATACGCAGTATTTT.

The chain employs TRBV18 and TRBJ1-1; D may be TRBD1 (6 bases). Germline V lookup: CDR1 KGHSH, CDR2 LQKENI. This CDR3 is 15 amino acids long. V was clipped by 2 bases and J by 5 bases, with 15 bases between them. For the CDR3, the DNA is TGTGCCAGCTCACCAGTACAGTTAAGGGGGACTGAAGCTTTCTTT. This sequence encodes CASSPVQLRGTEAFF.

The chain combines TRBV5-1 with TRBJ2-1, with 10 nucleotides matching TRBD2. V shed 1 base, J shed 2 bases, and the junction held 15 bases outside the gene matches. CDR1 and CDR2 from the germline V gene are SGHRS and YFSETQ. The CDR3 is 20 residues long. CDR3 DNA sequence: TGCGCCAGCAGCTTGAGGCTACGGACTAGCGGCCGATCAGCCTACAATGAGCAGTTCTTC. Encoded protein: CASSLRLRTSGRSAYNEQFF.

This clone was detected only a few times. The rearrangement uses TRBV24-1 and TRBJ1-1; 10 nucleotides agree with TRBD1. Germline loops: CDR1 KGHDR, CDR2 SFDVKD. The CDR3 is made up of 15 amino acids. The V segment lost 2 bases and the J segment 5 bases; nucleotides outside the gene matches: 4. The CDR3 bases are TGTGCCACCAGTGATTCGCGGACAGGGGGGACTGAAGCTTTCTTT. It codes for CATSDSRTGGTEAFF.

The chain has TRBV7-9 and TRBJ1-6, with 7 bases that match TRBD1. V lost 5 bases and J lost 7; bases outside the gene matches: 8. CDR1 is SEHNR, CDR2 FQNEAQ, per germline (reference sequence). The CDR3 runs 15 residues. CDR3 nucleotide sequence: TGTGCCAGCAGCCGAACGACAGGGTCAAATTCACCCCTCCACTTT. Protein: CASSRTTGSNSPLHF.

The chain links TRBV6-5 to TRBJ2-1; tentatively, D is TRBD1 (6 bases). The CDR3 contains 13 residues. CDR1 MNHEY and CDR2 SVGAGI come from the germline V gene. The V end lost 5 bases, the J end lost 1 base, and 6 bases lay between the germline ends. CDR3: CASSTGSYNEQFF. CDR3 in DNA: TGTGCCAGCAGTACAGGGTCCTACAATGAGCAGTTCTTC.

This sequence joins TRBV5-1 and TRBJ1-6, with a weak D call TRBD1 (5 bases). CDR3 size: 15 residues. Germline lookup yields CDR1 SGHRS and CDR2 YFSETQ. The V and J ends lost 4 bases and 9 bases respectively, with 17 bases between them. As DNA, the CDR3 is TGCGCCAGCAGCGACCTCTCGGGGGGATTTTCACCCCTCCACTTT. Translating gives CASSDLSGGFSPLHF.

The chain combines TRBV2 with TRBJ2-1; D not resolved. In germline, CDR1 is SNHLY, CDR2 FYNNEI. This CDR3 has 14 residues. The V and J ends lost 1 base and 5 bases respectively, with 9 bases between them. In DNA, the CDR3 is TGTGCCAGCAGTGAAGAACCCCTAGACAATGAGCAGTTCTTC. Its translation is CASSEEPLDNEQFF.

The rearrangement links TRBV2 to TRBJ1-6; the D gene is possibly TRBD1 (6 bases). V was shortened by 6 bases and J by 8 bases, with 20 bases between the two germline ends. The CDR3 is 16 amino acids. The V gene's germline CDR1 is SNHLY and CDR2 FYNNEI. The CDR3 is CASRSPFTGLYSPLHF. The DNA for the CDR3 is TGTGCCAGCAGGAGCCCCTTTACAGGGTTGTATTCACCCCTCCACTTT.

Written as DNA, the CDR3 is TGTGCCAGCAGTGCAAGACGGGAGGGCGTCACGCAAGAGACCCAGTACTTC. Encoded protein: CASSARREGVTQETQYF. The chain links TRBV6-1 to TRBJ2-5, with 8 positions matching TRBD2. Germline CDR1 is MNHNS and CDR2 is SASEGT. V was pared by 4 bases and J by 2 bases, with 12 bases of the junction left unmatched. The CDR3 totals 17 residues.

This clone was recorded only once. The gene calls are TRBV19 and TRBJ1-2; 7 bases line up with TRBD1. The CDR3 totals 16 residues. From germline, CDR1 is LNHDA and CDR2 SQIVND (reference sequence). Germline trimming cut 2 bases from V and 4 bases from J; bases unmatched to any gene: 10. The DNA of the CDR3 is TGTGCCAGTAGTATATATCCCCAGGGGGGCATCTATGGCTACACCTTC. This encodes CASSIYPQGGIYGYTF. Filled out from reference TRBV19 and TRBJ1-2, the complete variable domain reads DGGITQSPKYLFRKEGQNVTLSCEQNLNHDAMYWYRQDPGQGLRLIYYSQIVNDFQKGDIAEGYSVSREKKESFPLTVTSAQKNPTAFYLCASSIYPQGGIYGYTFGSGTRLTVV.

V and J are TRBV9 and TRBJ2-5, with a tentative D call TRBD2 (5 bases). Germline V gene lookup returns CDR1 SGDLS and CDR2 YYNGEE. Trimming pared 2 bases from V and 5 bases from J, leaving 10 bases between. This CDR3 comprises 13 residues. In nucleotides, the CDR3 is TGTGCCAGCAGCGTCCTCCCGGGGGAGACCCAGTACTTC. Encoded protein: CASSVLPGETQYF.

The V and J genes are TRBV6-5 and TRBJ2-5; no definite D call. Trimming took 10 bases from V and 4 from J, leaving 16 bases between them. The CDR3 contains 13 residues. CDR1 is MNHEY, CDR2 SVGAGI, per germline. CDR3 nucleotide sequence: TGTGCCACCGAACCTAGGATAAGAGAGACCCAGTACTTC. It specifies CATEPRIRETQYF.

The chain carries TRBV27 and TRBJ2-2, with TRBD1 matching over 8 bases. CDR3 length equals 15 residues. The germline V gene has CDR1 MNHEY and CDR2 SMNVEV (reference sequence). Trimming removed 3 bases from V and 8 bases from J; junction bases left unmatched: 8. This CDR3 reads CASSFLQGANGELFF. The CDR3 region has the DNA TGTGCCAGCAGTTTTCTGCAGGGGGCTAATGGGGAGCTGTTTTTT.

This chain joins TRBV5-1 and TRBJ2-3; 14 bases map to TRBD2. Trimming took 3 bases from V and 8 from J; bases not matched to a gene: 5. This CDR3 is built from 15 residues. CDR1 and CDR2 (germline): SGHRS, YFSETQ. This CDR3 is CASSSGLAGEGTQYF. DNA of the CDR3: TGCGCCAGCAGCTCGGGACTAGCGGGAGAGGGTACGCAGTATTTT.

The chain employs TRBV7-2 and TRBJ2-1; 9 bases match TRBD2. Trimming at V came to 6 bases and at J to 6 bases, leaving 9 bases not matched to a gene. Germline CDR1 and CDR2: SGHTA and FQGNSA. CDR3 length: 15 amino acids. CDR3 amino acids: CASSLSGGFRNEQFF. The CDR3 DNA sequence: TGTGCCAGCAGTCTAAGCGGGGGGTTCCGCAATGAGCAGTTCTTC.

The gene calls are TRBV5-3 and TRBJ1-5; 8 bases match TRBD1. TRBV5-3 falls under the ORF class, with uncertain function. The V gene end was trimmed by 4 bases and the J gene end by 5 bases; junction bases not matched to a gene: 11. This CDR3 contains 16 residues. CDR3 coding DNA: TGTGCCAGAAGCCTGGGGTGGTACAGGGGGGATCAGCCCCAGCATTTT. As protein: CARSLGWYRGDQPQHF.